The 9 T cell receptor beta chains reported below all come from one sample, sequenced in a study of T cell responses to AZD1222 COVID-19 vaccine (dated by TCRdb to the early 2020s). The library was prepared using the immunoSEQ multiplex PCR assay. In its TCRdb copy, this immuneACCESS table keeps in-frame sequences only and misses some clones. Where compared with another copy, unresolved V genes explain less than half of these, and the others have no known cause. Present in this sample are more than 100,000 clones, around 90% of which were seen just once. Jointly, the top ten make up approximately 8.4% of the sample. The time point label, as the study defines it: baseline before first vaccination. Sequenced here: peripheral blood, sampled on day 0 of AZD1222 vaccination. The receptors derive from an adult in good health.

The chain is built from TRBV3-1 (or the pseudogene TRBV3-2) and TRBJ1-1; D not certain. CDR1 is LGHDT, CDR2 YNNKEL, per germline (reference sequence). Trimming pared 4 bases from V and 1 base from J, leaving 10 bases between. This CDR3 spans 14 amino acids. For the CDR3, the DNA is TGTGCCAGCAGCCCTTGGACGGAGAACACTGAAGCTTTCTTT. Encoded protein: CASSPWTENTEAFF.

The CDR3: CASSNGPKFLEAGVKNEQFF. In DNA, the CDR3 is TGTGCCAGCAGCAACGGACCGAAATTTTTGGAAGCGGGAGTCAAAAATGAGCAGTTCTTC. The chain recombines TRBV21-1 with TRBJ2-1; the D call of TRBD2 is as the table states it, not checked on the DNA. TRBV21-1 represents a pseudogene. This CDR3 has 20 residues.

Only one count was recorded for this clone. This chain uses TRBV19 with TRBJ1-2; D perhaps matches TRBD1 (5 bases). This CDR3 contains 18 residues. Trimming took off 7 bases at V and 0 bases at J, with 24 bases between the two ends. CDR1 LNHDA and CDR2 SQIVND come from the germline V gene (reference sequence). The CDR3 sequence is CASTEYLGEGLSNYGYTF. In nucleotides, the CDR3 is TGTGCCAGTACCGAATACCTAGGGGAGGGCCTCTCTAACTATGGCTACACCTTC.

The chain is built from TRBV2 and TRBJ2-7; 7 nucleotides match TRBD1. The ends lost 7 bases at V and 0 bases at J; junction bases unmatched: 6. Germline lookup yields CDR1 SNHLY and CDR2 FYNNEI. CDR3 length: 14 amino acids. The CDR3 bases are TGTGCCAGCAAAGAGAGGGACAGCTCCTACGAGCAGTACTTC. Its translation is CASKERDSSYEQYF.

The V call is TRBV18, the J call TRBJ1-2; TRBD1 aligns across 7 bases. The CDR3 loop spans 15 amino acids. Germline V CDR1 and CDR2: KGHSH, LQKENI. V lost 1 base, J lost 4 bases, and 6 bases stayed unmatched. CDR3 DNA: TGTGCCAGCTCACCACGACAGGGTTTTGTCTATGGCTACACCTTC. Protein sequence: CASSPRQGFVYGYTF.

This chain links TRBV7-8 with TRBJ1-5; D gene uncertain. The CDR3 has 13 residues. Germline V gene data show CDR1 as SGHVS and CDR2 as FQNEAQ. Trimming removed 5 bases from V and 5 bases from J, with 10 bases in between. This CDR3 is CASSDLAHQPQHF. The CDR3 DNA follows: TGTGCCAGCAGCGACCTGGCACATCAGCCCCAGCATTTT.

J is TRBJ2-1 and V is TRBV15; 7 bases match TRBD2. CDR1 and CDR2 (germline): LNHNV, YYDKDF (reference sequence). V was clipped by 3 bases and J by 0 bases; unmatched bases: 23. This CDR3 is built from 22 residues. This chain's CDR3 is CATSSPGGGGRLAASSYNEQFF. The CDR3 DNA follows: TGTGCCACCAGCAGCCCGGGCGGCGGAGGCCGACTAGCAGCGAGCTCCTACAATGAGCAGTTCTTC.

The chain employs TRBV9 and TRBJ1-3, with 8 bases aligning to TRBD1. CDR3 length: 21 residues. V was pared by 0 bases and J by 4 bases, with 21 bases of the junction left unmatched. CDR1 is SGDLS, CDR2 YYNGEE, per germline. The CDR3 sequence is CASSVEGWTGWQGATGNTIYF. CDR3 sequence (DNA): TGTGCCAGCAGCGTAGAGGGGTGGACCGGTTGGCAGGGGGCAACGGGAAACACCATATATTTT.

The chain carries TRBV5-1 and TRBJ2-4, with a possible D match to TRBD1 (6 bases). V was trimmed by 3 bases and J by 2 bases, leaving 12 bases between them. Germline CDR1 is SGHRS and CDR2 is YFSETQ. The length of the CDR3 is 15 residues. CDR3: CASSWDIKSKNIQYF. Written as DNA, the CDR3 is TGCGCCAGCAGCTGGGACATTAAGTCCAAAAACATTCAGTACTTC.